These T cell receptor beta chains were read from a single sample in a study of cytomegalovirus exposure and HLA in healthy donors. Method: immunoSEQ multiplex PCR; TCRdb's copy keeps in-frame clones and lacks some. Of about 150,000 clones listed, under 80% are singletons. The sequenced material came from PBMCs. The receptors come from a man aged 18 to 35 in good health and CMV-seropositive. Each CDR3 is given with its conserved first and last residue. Fields, in order: V gene, D gene, clone size, J gene, CDR3 DNA, CDR3 protein. D genes are given only for firm matches. Rows give clone size only sometimes, using once, few, many, or a class for an expanded clone.

TRBV29-1	TRBD2	NA	TRBJ2-3	TGCAGCGTGACGGGAAGATGGCGGGGGGCCCGCCGTTCGATCGCAGATACGCAGTATTTT	CSVTGRWRGARRSIADTQYF
TRBV5-5	TRBD1	NA	TRBJ2-7	TGTGCCAGCAGCTTGGACCCCGGGACAGGCTCCTACGAGCAGTACTTC	CASSLDPGTGSYEQYF
TRBV5-6	NA	NA	TRBJ1-2	TGTGCCAGCAGCTTTGAGCTGGGCGTATGGACCTTC	CASSFELGVWTF
TRBV7-6	NA	NA	TRBJ1-2	TGTGCCAGCAGCTTAGCGCAGGGCGTCTACACCTTC	CASSLAQGVYTF
TRBV19	NA	NA	TRBJ1-6	TGTGCCAGTAGTATACGTAATTCACCCCTCCACTTT	CASSIRNSPLHF
TRBV7-9	NA	NA	TRBJ1-1	TGTGCCAGCAGCTTAGCAGACAGATTGAACACTGAAGCTTTCTTT	CASSLADRLNTEAFF
TRBV25-1	NA	NA	TRBJ1-1	TGTGCCAGCAGTGAAGGAGTAAACACTGAAGCTTTCTTT	CASSEGVNTEAFF
TRBV28	NA	NA	TRBJ1-5	TGTGCCAGCAGTTTGTTCCGGGGTATAAGCCAGCCCCAGCATTTT	CASSLFRGISQPQHF
TRBV19	NA	NA	TRBJ2-2	TGTGCCAGTAGTATAAGGGGGGGGCCTAGCACCGGGGAGCTGTTTTTT	CASSIRGGPSTGELFF
TRBV10-1	NA	NA	TRBJ1-2	TGCGCCAGTAGCCTAACCAACTATGATGGCTACACCTTC	CASSLTNYDGYTF
TRBV7-8	TRBD1	NA	TRBJ2-7	TGTGCCAGCAGCCGGGACAGGGCGGGAGAGCAGTACTTC	CASSRDRAGEQYF
TRBV28	TRBD1	NA	TRBJ1-3	TGTGCCAGCAGCCCTCGAGACAGGGCTCCTCTCTCTTCAAACACCATATATTTT	CASSPRDRAPLSSNTIYF
TRBV27	TRBD2	NA	TRBJ2-2	TGTGCCAGCAGCAGGTCGGGGGGGGCGAACGCCGGGGAGCTGTTTTTT	CASSRSGGANAGELFF
TRBV5-6	NA	NA	TRBJ1-2	TGTGCCAGCAGCTTGGGGTACATGGATGGCTACACCTTC	CASSLGYMDGYTF
TRBV5-1	NA	NA	TRBJ2-7	TGCGCCAGCAGCTTGGTGGGACAAAGTTACGAGCAGTACTTC	CASSLVGQSYEQYF
TRBV6-5	TRBD1	NA	TRBJ1-5	TGTGCCAGCAGTTTGGACAGGGGGTATCAGCCCCAGCATTTT	CASSLDRGYQPQHF
TRBV5-4	TRBD2	NA	TRBJ2-7	TGTGCCAGCAGCAGTAGCGGGAGGAGCTCCTACGAGCAGTACTTC	CASSSSGRSSYEQYF
TRBV10-3	NA	NA	TRBJ1-1	TGTGCCATCAGTGGATCAGGGTTGAACACTGAAGCTTTCTTT	CAISGSGLNTEAFF
TRBV9	TRBD2	NA	TRBJ2-7	TGTGCCAGCAGCCCAACAGCGGGAGGCCCCTACGAGCAGTACTTC	CASSPTAGGPYEQYF
TRBV7-3	TRBD2	NA	TRBJ2-1	TGTGCCAGCAGCTCTCTCAGCGGGAGGTACAATGAGCAGTTCTTC	CASSSLSGRYNEQFF
TRBV5-1	TRBD2	few	TRBJ2-7	TGCGCCAGCAGCATGGGACTAGCGGGAGTCAACGAGCAGTACTTC	CASSMGLAGVNEQYF
TRBV10-3	TRBD2	few	TRBJ2-1	TGTGCCATCAGCGATAGCGGGGGGTCCTACAATGAGCAGTTCTTC	CAISDSGGSYNEQFF
TRBV27	NA	NA	TRBJ1-1	TGTGCCAGCAATCTGACAGTAAACACTGAAGCTTTCTTT	CASNLTVNTEAFF
TRBV13	TRBD2	NA	TRBJ2-7	TGTGCCAGCAGCTTTAGCACTAGCGAGGACTCCTACGAGCAGTACTTC	CASSFSTSEDSYEQYF
TRBV6-5	NA	NA	TRBJ2-3	TGTGCCAGCAGCCAAGGGAGATCTTGGTGGGATACGCAGTATTTT	CASSQGRSWWDTQYF
TRBV6-6	TRBD2	NA	TRBJ2-7	TGTGCCAGCACCGACAGCGGGGGGTCAAAATTCCACGAGCAGTACTTC	CASTDSGGSKFHEQYF
TRBV5-5	NA	few	TRBJ1-6	TGTGCCAGCAGCTTCGAACAGGGTGCTAATTCACCCCTCCACTTT	CASSFEQGANSPLHF
TRBV2	TRBD1	NA	TRBJ1-4	TGTGCCATCGACAGGGTGGGGGGTGAAAAACTGTTTTTT	CAIDRVGGEKLFF
TRBV15	NA	NA	TRBJ2-7	TGTGCCACCAGCAGAGATGGCAGGGGCGAGCAGTACTTC	CATSRDGRGEQYF
TRBV11-2	NA	NA	TRBJ2-7	TGTGCCAGCAGCAGAGGACAAAGCTACGAGCAGTACTTC	CASSRGQSYEQYF
TRBV27	NA	NA	TRBJ2-6	TGTGCCAGCAGTTTATACCAGGGGCTGTCTTCTGGGGCCAACGTCCTGACTTTC	CASSLYQGLSSGANVLTF
TRBV6-5	NA	NA	TRBJ2-5	TGTGCCAGCAGTTACGGTCGCAGGGAAGAGACCCAGTACTTC	CASSYGRREETQYF
TRBV7-2	TRBD2	NA	TRBJ2-3	TGTGCCAGCAGCCTAAGAGCGGGACTTACAGATACGCAGTATTTT	CASSLRAGLTDTQYF
TRBV5-1	TRBD1	once	TRBJ2-7	TGCGCCAGCAGCAGGACAGGGGGGGTCTACGAGCAGTACTTC	CASSRTGGVYEQYF
TRBV28	NA	NA	TRBJ2-1	TGTGCCAGCAGTTTGGGAGGAAACTCCTACAATGAGCAGTTCTTC	CASSLGGNSYNEQFF
TRBV7-8	TRBD1	NA	TRBJ2-7	TGTGCCAGCAGCCATAGCCCAACAGGGGGATTCTTAGCCTACGAGCAGTACTTC	CASSHSPTGGFLAYEQYF